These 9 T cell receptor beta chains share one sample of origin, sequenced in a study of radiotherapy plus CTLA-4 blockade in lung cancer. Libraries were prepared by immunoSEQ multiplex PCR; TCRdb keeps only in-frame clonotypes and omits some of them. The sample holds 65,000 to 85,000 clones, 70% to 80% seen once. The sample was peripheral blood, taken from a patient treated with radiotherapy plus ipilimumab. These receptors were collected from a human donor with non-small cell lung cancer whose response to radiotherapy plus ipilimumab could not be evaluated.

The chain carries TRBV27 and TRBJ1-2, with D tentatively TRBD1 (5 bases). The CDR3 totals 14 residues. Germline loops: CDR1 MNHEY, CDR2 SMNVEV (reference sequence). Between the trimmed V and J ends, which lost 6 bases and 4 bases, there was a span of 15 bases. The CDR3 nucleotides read TGTGCCAGCAGCTGGGGCGCGGAAGCCTATGGCTACACCTTC. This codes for CASSWGAEAYGYTF.

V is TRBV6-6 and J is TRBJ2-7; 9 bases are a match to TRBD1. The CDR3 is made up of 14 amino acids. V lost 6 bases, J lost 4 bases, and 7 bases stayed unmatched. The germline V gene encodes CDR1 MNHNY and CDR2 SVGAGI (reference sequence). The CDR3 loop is CASSLGQGDYEQYF. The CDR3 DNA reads TGTGCCAGCAGCTTGGGACAGGGTGATTACGAGCAGTACTTC.

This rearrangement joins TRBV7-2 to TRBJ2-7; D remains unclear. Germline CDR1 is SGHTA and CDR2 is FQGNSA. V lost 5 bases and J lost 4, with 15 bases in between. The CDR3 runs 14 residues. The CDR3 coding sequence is TGTGCCAGCAGCATGGGCAGGCCAGCTTACGAGCAGTACTTC. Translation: CASSMGRPAYEQYF.

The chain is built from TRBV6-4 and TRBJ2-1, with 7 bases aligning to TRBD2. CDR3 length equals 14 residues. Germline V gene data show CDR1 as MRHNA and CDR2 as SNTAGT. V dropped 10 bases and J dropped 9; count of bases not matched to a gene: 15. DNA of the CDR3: TGTGCCATCGACCCTCGGCGGGAGTGGCTTGAGCAGTTCTTC. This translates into CAIDPRREWLEQFF.

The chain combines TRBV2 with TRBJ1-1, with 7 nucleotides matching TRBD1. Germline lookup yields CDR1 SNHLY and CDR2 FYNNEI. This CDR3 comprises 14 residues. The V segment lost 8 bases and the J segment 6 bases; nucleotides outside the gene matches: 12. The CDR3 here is CASALDRNLAEAFF. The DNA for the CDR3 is TGTGCCAGCGCGTTGGACAGGAATTTGGCTGAAGCTTTCTTT.

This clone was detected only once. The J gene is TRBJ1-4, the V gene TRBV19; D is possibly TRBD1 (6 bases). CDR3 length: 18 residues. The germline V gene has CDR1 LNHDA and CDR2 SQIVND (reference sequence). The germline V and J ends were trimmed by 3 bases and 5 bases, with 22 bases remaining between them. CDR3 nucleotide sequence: TGTGCCAGTAGTATGAACCCGCAGGGGCGGTTTACCAATGAAAAACTGTTTTTT. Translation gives CASSMNPQGRFTNEKLFF.

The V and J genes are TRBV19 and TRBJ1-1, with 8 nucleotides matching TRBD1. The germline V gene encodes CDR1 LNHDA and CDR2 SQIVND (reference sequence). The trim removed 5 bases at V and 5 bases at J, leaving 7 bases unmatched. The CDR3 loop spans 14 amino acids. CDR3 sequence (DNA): TGTGCCAGTAGTCCAGGACAGGGAGGGACTGAAGCTTTCTTT. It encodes CASSPGQGGTEAFF.

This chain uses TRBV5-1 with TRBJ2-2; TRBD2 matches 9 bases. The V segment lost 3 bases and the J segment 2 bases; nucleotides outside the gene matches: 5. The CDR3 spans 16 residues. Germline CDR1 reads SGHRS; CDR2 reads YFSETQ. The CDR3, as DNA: TGCGCCAGCAGCTACTCGACTAGCGGCAACACCGGGGAGCTGTTTTTT. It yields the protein CASSYSTSGNTGELFF.

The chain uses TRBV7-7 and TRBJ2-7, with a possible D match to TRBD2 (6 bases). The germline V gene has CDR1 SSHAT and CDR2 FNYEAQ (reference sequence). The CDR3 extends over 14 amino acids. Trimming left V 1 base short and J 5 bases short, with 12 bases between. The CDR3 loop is CASSLDGSIHEQYF. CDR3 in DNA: TGTGCCAGCAGCTTAGACGGGAGTATCCACGAGCAGTACTTC.